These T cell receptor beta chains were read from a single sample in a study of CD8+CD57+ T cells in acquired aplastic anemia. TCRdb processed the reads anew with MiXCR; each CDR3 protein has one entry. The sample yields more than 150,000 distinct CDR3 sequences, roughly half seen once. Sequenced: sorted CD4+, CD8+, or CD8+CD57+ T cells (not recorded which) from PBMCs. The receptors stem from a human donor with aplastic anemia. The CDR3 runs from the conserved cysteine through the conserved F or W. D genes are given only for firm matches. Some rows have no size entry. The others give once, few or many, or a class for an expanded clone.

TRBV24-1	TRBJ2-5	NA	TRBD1	CATSDTSDRGRTETQYF	TGTGCCACCAGTGATACATCGGACAGGGGGAGGACGGAGACCCAGTACTTC
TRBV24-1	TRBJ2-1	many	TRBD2	CATSDSSGGIYNEQFF	TGTGCCACCAGTGACTCTAGCGGGGGCATCTACAATGAGCAGTTCTTC
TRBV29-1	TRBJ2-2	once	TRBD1	CSVGTGWDTGELFF	TGCAGCGTTGGGACAGGGTGGGACACCGGGGAGCTGTTTTTT
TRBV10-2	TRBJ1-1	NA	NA	CASSENRNTEAFF	TGCGCCAGCAGTGAGAACAGGAACACTGAAGCTTTCTTT
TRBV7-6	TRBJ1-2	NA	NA	CASSLASGNYGYTF	TGTGCCAGCAGCTTGGCCTCAGGGAACTATGGCTACACCTTC
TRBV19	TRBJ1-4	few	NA	CASAGLSATNEKLFF	TGTGCCAGTGCGGGCCTTTCGGCAACTAATGAAAAACTGTTTTTT
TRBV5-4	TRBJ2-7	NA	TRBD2	CASSPGTSVPYEQYF	TGTGCCAGCAGCCCGGGGACTAGCGTACCCTACGAGCAGTACTTC
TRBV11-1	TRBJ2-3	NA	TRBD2	CASSFGGLAGFTDTQYF	TGTGCCAGCAGCTTTGGTGGACTAGCGGGATTCACAGATACGCAGTATTTT
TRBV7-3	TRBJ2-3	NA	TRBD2	CASSLDGLAGVEQYF	TGTGCCAGCAGCTTAGACGGCCTAGCGGGAGTAGAGCAGTATTTT
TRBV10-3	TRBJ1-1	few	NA	CAPTNRPNTEAFF	TGTGCCCCGACGAACAGGCCGAACACTGAAGCTTTCTTT
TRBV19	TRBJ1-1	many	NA	CASSGEANTEAFF	TGTGCCAGTAGTGGGGAAGCGAACACTGAAGCTTTCTTT
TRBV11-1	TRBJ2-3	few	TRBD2	CASSLFGLAGEADTQYF	TGTGCCAGCAGCTTATTTGGACTAGCGGGGGAGGCAGATACGCAGTATTTT
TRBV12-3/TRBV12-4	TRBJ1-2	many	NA	CASRTGPPDHGYTF	TGTGCCAGCAGGACGGGCCCTCCTGACCATGGCTACACCTTC
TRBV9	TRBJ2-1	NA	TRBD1	CASSAFRGIKNEQFF	TGTGCCAGCAGCGCCTTCAGGGGGATTAAGAATGAGCAGTTCTTC
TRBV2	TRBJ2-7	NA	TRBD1	CASSATGQVSEQYF	TGTGCCAGCAGCGCCACCGGACAGGTGAGCGAGCAGTACTTC
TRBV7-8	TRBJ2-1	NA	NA	CASSPGGPGARNEQFF	TGTGCCAGCAGCCCCGGGGGCCCGGGGGCGCGGAATGAGCAGTTCTTC
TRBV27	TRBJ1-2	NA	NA	CASTLNGQLGANYGYTF	TGTGCCAGCACTCTAAATGGACAGCTTGGAGCTAACTATGGCTACACCTTC
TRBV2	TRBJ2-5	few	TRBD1	CASRADRGPTETQYF	TGTGCCAGCAGGGCCGACAGGGGGCCCACAGAGACCCAGTACTTC
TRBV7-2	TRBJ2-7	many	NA	CASSLPLLNEQYF	TGTGCCAGCAGCTTACCGCTGCTAAACGAGCAGTACTTC
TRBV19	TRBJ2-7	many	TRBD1	CASNWGQAASEQYF	TGTGCCAGTAATTGGGGACAGGCAGCGTCCGAGCAGTACTTC
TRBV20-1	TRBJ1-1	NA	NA	CSARIRGRGTEAFF	TGCAGCGCTAGGATCAGGGGTCGAGGCACTGAAGCTTTCTTT
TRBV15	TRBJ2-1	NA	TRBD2	CATSRGAGGPYNEQFF	TGTGCCACCAGCAGAGGAGCGGGGGGGCCCTACAATGAGCAGTTCTTC
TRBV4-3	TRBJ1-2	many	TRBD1	CASSQDQGTGWVRGYTF	TGCGCCAGCAGCCAAGATCAGGGGACAGGTTGGGTTAGAGGCTACACCTTC
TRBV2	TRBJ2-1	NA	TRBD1	CASSAIRDRGYNEQFF	TGTGCCAGCAGTGCCATTAGGGACAGGGGCTACAATGAGCAGTTCTTC
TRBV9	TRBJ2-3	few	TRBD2	CASSGAGTSGGARKYF	TGTGCCAGCAGCGGAGCTGGGACTAGCGGGGGGGCCCGAAAGTATTTT
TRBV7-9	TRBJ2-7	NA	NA	CASSRTLVDRVF	TGTGCCAGCAGCAGGACTCTGGTTGACAGAGTCTTC
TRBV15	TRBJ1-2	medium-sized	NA	CATSREGGALGYTF	TGTGCCACCAGCAGAGAGGGGGGGGCACTGGGCTACACCTTC
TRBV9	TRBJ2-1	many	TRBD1	CASSVGGTGANEQFF	TGTGCCAGCAGCGTAGGGGGGACAGGGGCTAATGAGCAGTTCTTC
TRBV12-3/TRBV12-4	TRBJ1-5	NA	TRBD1	CASSLGQGLSNQPQHF	TGTGCCAGCAGTTTAGGACAGGGGTTAAGCAATCAGCCCCAGCATTTT
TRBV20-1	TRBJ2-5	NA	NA	CSAKRSSDQYF	TGCAGTGCTAAGAGGTCTTCTGACCAGTACTTC
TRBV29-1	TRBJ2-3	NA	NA	CSVGVMSNADTQYF	TGCAGCGTTGGGGTGATGAGCAACGCAGATACGCAGTATTTC
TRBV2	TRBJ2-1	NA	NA	CASGGLLYNEQFF	TGTGCCAGCGGAGGACTGCTTTACAATGAGCAGTTCTTC
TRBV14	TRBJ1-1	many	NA	CASSQDGARNTEAFF	TGTGCCAGCAGCCAAGACGGGGCGAGGAACACTGAAGCTTTCTTT